A single sample is the source of the 32 T cell receptor beta chains below, sequenced in a study of cytomegalovirus exposure and HLA in healthy donors. This PCR relied on a set of 60 Vbeta primers and 13 Jbeta primers. Only in-frame clones appear in the TCRdb table, and some are missing; sequencing was by immunoSEQ multiplex PCR. The sample includes about 150,000 clones, about 83% of them seen just once. Sequencing was carried out using PBMCs. The receptor set was obtained from a woman aged 40 to 50 in good health and CMV-seronegative.

V gene TRBV29-1 combines with J gene TRBJ2-1; 10 bases map to TRBD2. The junction had 11 bases not matched to a gene; V was cut back by 3 bases and J by 3 bases. Germline V lookup: CDR1 SQVTM, CDR2 ANQGSEA. The CDR3 has 17 amino acids. CDR3 region: CSVDSPASGSLYNEQFF. The DNA of the CDR3 is TGCAGCGTTGATAGTCCGGCTAGCGGGAGCCTCTACAATGAGCAGTTCTTC.

The chain carries TRBV5-1 and TRBJ2-6; TRBD1 aligns across 8 bases. The V gene end was trimmed by 0 bases and the J gene end by 1 base; junction bases not matched to a gene: 3. CDR3 length: 17 residues. CDR1 and CDR2 from the germline V gene are SGHRS and YFSETQ. The CDR3 nucleotides read TGCGCCAGCAGCTTGGCTCAGGGGGCGTCTGGGGCCAACGTCCTGACTTTC. Its protein is CASSLAQGASGANVLTF.

Turning to this clone: The junction differs from germline at one of its ends, possibly a read error. CDR3 sequence (DNA): TGTGCCAGCAGCCCCCCTAGCGGGGCCTACCAGCAGTACTTC. Translation: CASSPPSGAYQQYF. V is TRBV13 and J is TRBJ2-7; 9 bases agree with TRBD2. CDR1 is PRHDT, CDR2 FYEKMQ, per germline (reference sequence). The CDR3 extends over 14 amino acids.

This chain links TRBV10-3 with TRBJ2-1; TRBD2 matches 7 bases. Looked up from germline, CDR1 is ENHRY and CDR2 is SYGVKD. Trimming cost V 2 bases and J 7 bases; bases outside gene matches: 8. This CDR3 spans 15 amino acids. This chain's CDR3 is CAISEGGGMGNEQFF. For the CDR3, the DNA is TGTGCCATCAGTGAGGGGGGGGGTATGGGGAATGAGCAGTTCTTC.

This clone was observed a single time. This sequence joins TRBV18 and TRBJ1-5; TRBD1 is a possible D gene (5 bases). V was trimmed by 6 bases and J by 1 base, leaving 13 bases between them. This CDR3 contains 15 residues. Germline values: CDR1 KGHSH, CDR2 LQKENI. This chain's CDR3 is CASSLQGRSNQPQHF. In DNA form, the CDR3 reads TGTGCCAGCTCTCTCCAGGGAAGGAGCAATCAGCCCCAGCATTTT.

The V gene is TRBV4-2, the J gene TRBJ1-2, with 9 bases that match TRBD1. The germline gives CDR1 LGHNA, CDR2 YNFKEQ. Germline trimming cut 0 bases from V and 8 bases from J; bases unmatched to any gene: 7. The CDR3 length is 15 residues. The CDR3 coding sequence is TGTGCCAGCAGCCAAGATCAGGGACAGGGTGGCGGCTACACCTTC. As protein: CASSQDQGQGGGYTF.

This chain uses TRBV10-3 with TRBJ2-6, with D uncertain. CDR1 and CDR2 from the germline V gene are ENHRY and SYGVKD. CDR3 length: 14 residues. Between the trimmed V and J ends, which lost 10 bases and 0 bases, there was a span of 10 bases. This chain's CDR3 is CATRQSSGANVLTF. The CDR3 DNA is TGTGCCACGCGGCAGAGCTCTGGGGCCAACGTCCTGACTTTC.

V gene TRBV13 combines with J gene TRBJ1-1; no clear D. This CDR3 has 11 amino acids. The germline V gene has CDR1 PRHDT and CDR2 FYEKMQ (reference sequence). The V and J ends lost 0 bases and 9 bases respectively, with 5 bases between them. CDR3 nucleotide sequence: TGTGCCAGCAGCTTAGGACAACAAGCTTTCTTT. It yields the protein CASSLGQQAFF.

This chain uses TRBV5-1 with TRBJ1-1, with TRBD1 identical over 9 bases. V lost 4 bases to trimming and J lost 5 bases; unmatched junction nucleotides: 3. The germline V gene has CDR1 SGHRS and CDR2 YFSETQ. The CDR3 spans 13 residues. This CDR3 reads CASSAGTGTEAFF. CDR3 coding DNA: TGCGCCAGCAGCGCCGGGACAGGGACTGAAGCTTTCTTT. Based on the CDR3 plus reference TRBV5-1 and TRBJ1-1, the full variable domain is KAGVTQTPRYLIKTRGQQVTLSCSPISGHRSVSWYQQTPGQGLQFLFEYFSETQRNKGNFPGRFSGRQFSNSRSEMNVSTLELGDSALYLCASSAGTGTEAFFGQGTRLTVV.

The V call is TRBV2, the J call TRBJ2-7, with 8 positions matching TRBD1. Trimming took 5 bases from V and 6 from J; bases not matched to a gene: 9. CDR3 size: 14 residues. Germline CDR1 reads SNHLY; CDR2 reads FYNNEI. The CDR3 protein is CASSFGAGGVEQYF. The CDR3 nucleotides read TGTGCCAGCAGTTTCGGGGCAGGGGGCGTCGAGCAGTACTTC. Complete variable domain (other parts from reference TRBV2 and TRBJ2-7): EPEVTQTPSHQVTQMGQEVILRCVPISNHLYFYWYRQILGQKVEFLVSFYNNEISEKSEIFDDQFSVERPDGSNFTLKIRSTKLEDSAMYFCASSFGAGGVEQYFGPGTRLTVT.

The chain links TRBV7-2 to TRBJ2-3; 7 positions match TRBD2. V gave up 7 bases and J gave up 1 base; unmatched junction bases: 11. The CDR3 has 16 amino acids. Germline V CDR1 and CDR2: SGHTA, FQGNSA. The CDR3 spells CASTSRGGGRTDTQYF. CDR3 sequence (DNA): TGTGCCAGCACCTCCCGGGGCGGGGGACGCACAGATACGCAGTATTTT.

V usage is TRBV27 and J usage is TRBJ1-5, with 7 bases that match TRBD1. Losses at the gene ends were 5 bases for V and 6 bases for J; bases not matched to a gene: 4. The CDR3 has 13 residues. Germline CDR1 reads MNHEY; CDR2 reads SMNVEV (reference sequence). The CDR3 DNA sequence: TGTGCCAGCAGTGACACAGGGGCTCAGCCCCAGCATTTT. It specifies CASSDTGAQPQHF.

This clone was counted a single time. The chain links TRBV19 to TRBJ2-3; a weak D match, TRBD1 (7 bases). The CDR3 runs to 14 residues. Germline assignment: CDR1 LNHDA and CDR2 SQIVND (reference sequence). The V end was cut by 7 bases, the J end by 6 bases, with 17 bases between. The CDR3 coding sequence is TGTGCCAGTATCGACCAGGGGGGAGCGGATACGCAGTATTTT. Protein product: CASIDQGGADTQYF.

This clone was seen a handful of times. The chain uses TRBV18 and TRBJ1-1; unclear D gene. Germline V gene data show CDR1 as KGHSH and CDR2 as LQKENI. The CDR3 runs 16 residues. V was pared by 6 bases and J by 4 bases, with 21 bases between. For the CDR3, the DNA is TGTGCCAGCTCGCCCGGACTAGGGAAGGTGGGCACTGAAGCTTTCTTT. Protein product: CASSPGLGKVGTEAFF.

The V and J genes are TRBV6-1 and TRBJ2-7, with 7 bases aligning to TRBD1. V gave up 6 bases and J gave up 6 bases; unmatched junction bases: 14. The germline V gene has CDR1 MNHNS and CDR2 SASEGT. This CDR3 is built from 15 residues. The CDR3 region is CASSGEPVTGTEQYF. DNA for the CDR3: TGTGCCAGCAGCGGGGAACCCGTGACAGGGACCGAGCAGTACTTC.

This clone has a single count. V gene TRBV7-8 combines with J gene TRBJ2-7, with D perhaps matching TRBD2 (7 bases). Between the trimmed V and J ends, which lost 5 bases and 3 bases, there was a span of 17 bases. Germline V gene data show CDR1 as SGHVS and CDR2 as FQNEAQ. This CDR3 has 15 residues. CDR3 amino acids: CASSLVGEGDYEQYF. CDR3 in DNA: TGTGCCAGCAGCCTCGTGGGGGAGGGGGACTACGAGCAGTACTTC.

The chain combines TRBV11-3 with TRBJ2-1, with a tentative D call TRBD2 (6 bases). CDR1 SGHNT and CDR2 YENEEA come from the germline V gene. CDR3 size: 15 residues. V was pared by 5 bases and J by 4 bases, with 15 bases between. The chain's CDR3 is CASSPGGLGYNEQFF. CDR3 DNA sequence: TGTGCCAGCAGCCCCGGGGGACTTGGGTACAATGAGCAGTTCTTC.

The chain uses TRBV5-1 and TRBJ2-7, with 8 bases aligning to TRBD1. CDR3 size: 14 residues. V lost 4 bases, J lost 1 base, and 4 bases stayed unmatched. CDR1 SGHRS and CDR2 YFSETQ come from the germline V gene. Written as DNA, the CDR3 is TGCGCCAGCAGCGCCGGACAGGGTTCCTACGAGCAGTACTTC. Translation gives CASSAGQGSYEQYF.

This chain connects TRBV27 to TRBJ1-1; 8 nucleotides line up with TRBD1. V gave up 3 bases and J gave up 1 base; unmatched junction bases: 4. In germline, CDR1 is MNHEY, CDR2 SMNVEV (reference sequence). CDR3 length: 15 residues. The CDR3 nucleotides are TGTGCCAGCAGTTTCCGCGGACAGGGGAACACTGAAGCTTTCTTT. Protein: CASSFRGQGNTEAFF.

The rearrangement links TRBV5-1 to TRBJ2-2; TRBD2 might be the D (6 bases). Trimming shortened V by 0 bases and J by 5 bases, and 11 bases separated the two germline ends. Germline V gene lookup returns CDR1 SGHRS and CDR2 YFSETQ. CDR3 length: 15 amino acids. Here the CDR3 reads CASSLEGTLTGELFF. The DNA of the CDR3 is TGCGCCAGCAGCTTGGAAGGGACTCTTACCGGGGAGCTGTTTTTT.

The chain recombines TRBV9 with TRBJ2-2; D gene unclear. CDR3 length: 15 residues. Germline CDR1 SGDLS, CDR2 YYNGEE. With 0 bases removed from V and 2 bases from J, the gap between germline ends came to 8 bases. The CDR3 DNA reads as TGTGCCAGCAGCGTAGGACTCCCTAACACCGGGGAGCTGTTTTTT. It is translated as CASSVGLPNTGELFF.

The chain recombines TRBV6-6 with TRBJ2-7, with a tentative D call TRBD1 (6 bases). The CDR3 extends over 12 amino acids. V lost 7 bases, J lost 2 bases, and 9 bases lay in between. In germline, CDR1 is MNHNY, CDR2 SVGAGI (reference sequence). The CDR3 here is CASTEGAYEQYF. The CDR3 bases are TGTGCCAGCACCGAGGGGGCCTACGAGCAGTACTTC.

As DNA, the CDR3 is TGTGCCAGCAGTGACAGGGGAGGCACCGGGGAGCTGTTTTTT. This encodes CASSDRGGTGELFF. This rearrangement joins TRBV6-4 to TRBJ2-2; a weak D match, TRBD2 (6 bases). There are 14 residues in the CDR3. Between the trimmed V and J ends, which lost 2 bases and 4 bases, there was a span of 8 bases. Germline V gives CDR1 MRHNA, CDR2 SNTAGT.

The chain couples TRBV28 to TRBJ2-5; no reliable D call. Trimming removed 6 bases at V and 5 bases at J, with 4 bases between. CDR1 is MDHEN and CDR2 is SYDVKM in the germline V gene. This CDR3 contains 10 residues. CDR3 in amino acids: CASRRETQYF. The CDR3 bases are TGTGCCAGCAGGAGGGAGACCCAGTACTTC.

The chain recombines TRBV4-1 with TRBJ2-2, with D tentatively TRBD1 (7 bases). CDR1 and CDR2 (germline): MGHRA, YSYEKL. The CDR3 loop spans 17 amino acids. V lost 3 bases and J lost 0, with 14 bases in between. The CDR3 spells CASSHPSGGTNTGELFF. CDR3 nucleotides: TGCGCCAGCAGCCATCCCTCAGGGGGGACGAACACCGGGGAGCTGTTTTTT.

V and J are TRBV27 and TRBJ1-3; 8 bases match TRBD1. This CDR3 has 15 amino acids. CDR1 and CDR2 from the germline V gene are MNHEY and SMNVEV (reference sequence). V lost 5 bases to trimming and J lost 1 base; unmatched junction nucleotides: 4. The CDR3 DNA reads TGTGCCAGCAGTCCCACAGGGGGATCTGGAAACACCATATATTTT. Translation: CASSPTGGSGNTIYF.

The rearrangement links TRBV27 to TRBJ1-2; 7 bases agree with TRBD1. Germline CDR1 reads MNHEY; CDR2 reads SMNVEV (reference sequence). The CDR3 is 13 amino acids. Trimming at V came to 3 bases and at J to 6 bases, leaving 4 bases not matched to a gene. CDR3 coding DNA: TGTGCCAGCAGTTTTACTAGGGGGCATGGCTACACCTTC. Protein sequence: CASSFTRGHGYTF.

This clone was counted only a few times. The chain joins TRBV5-1 to TRBJ2-3; 11 bases agree with TRBD2. V gave up 3 bases and J gave up 7 bases; unmatched junction bases: 10. CDR1 is SGHRS and CDR2 is YFSETQ in the germline V gene. This CDR3 is built from 16 residues. The CDR3 nucleotides read TGCGCCAGCAGCTCCGGAACTAGCGGGGGATTCCATACGCAGTATTTT. Protein sequence: CASSSGTSGGFHTQYF.

The chain employs TRBV5-1 and TRBJ2-1; D may be TRBD1 (5 bases). Trimming cost V 6 bases and J 5 bases, with 12 bases left between them. CDR1 and CDR2 from the germline V gene are SGHRS and YFSETQ. The CDR3 contains 13 residues. The CDR3 DNA sequence: TGCGCCAGCAACCTAGGGGTGAACAATGAGCAGTTCTTC. It codes for CASNLGVNNEQFF.

V gene TRBV30 combines with J gene TRBJ2-7; TRBD2 matches 8 bases. This CDR3 has 13 residues. The germline gives CDR1 GTSNPN, CDR2 SVGIG (reference sequence). V lost 6 bases to trimming and J lost 3 bases; unmatched junction nucleotides: 7. Here the CDR3 DNA reads TGTGCCTGCCTAGCGGGTTTTAGCTACGAGCAGTACTTC. Its protein product is CACLAGFSYEQYF.

The chain recombines TRBV27 with TRBJ1-1; D unclear. The germline V gene has CDR1 MNHEY and CDR2 SMNVEV (reference sequence). Trimming left V 7 bases short and J 11 bases short, with 26 bases between. This CDR3 region has 15 residues. CDR3 region: CASTPAGAFPPRAFF. In nucleotides, the CDR3 is TGTGCCAGCACCCCCGCTGGAGCTTTTCCCCCCCGGGCTTTCTTT.

The chain employs TRBV5-1 and TRBJ1-2; D is undetermined. The CDR3 contains 13 residues. With 5 bases removed from V and 8 bases from J, the gap between germline ends came to 16 bases. Germline V gives CDR1 SGHRS, CDR2 YFSETQ. The CDR3 spells CASRAQGGSGYTF. CDR3 DNA: TGCGCCAGCAGGGCGCAAGGAGGGAGCGGCTACACCTTC.